This section outlines one TCR beta chain sequence together with its context. The sample originates from a study of blood T cell repertoires in COVID-19. Original processing methods: It was from reference gene primer amplification that nucleated cell counts were estimated. Method: immunoSEQ multiplex PCR; TCRdb's copy keeps in-frame clones and lacks some. V and J calls and clone size are as listed in that table; D and trimming were resolved from the DNA. The sample has about 70,000 clones, about 81% seen once; the top ten hold 15% to 18%. CDR3 length: 16 residues. V gave up 4 bases and J gave up 5 bases; unmatched junction bases: 11. In germline, CDR1 is SGHRS, CDR2 YFSETQ.

The chain joins TRBV5-1 to TRBJ2-2, with TRBD1 matching 7 bases. The clonotype originates from a man older than 75 with acute or convalescent COVID-19. The sequencing sample was made of peripheral blood. The CDR3 spells CASSLTGILITGELFF. CDR3 coding DNA: TGCGCCAGCAGCCTGACAGGGATACTGATAACCGGGGAGCTGTTTTTT.